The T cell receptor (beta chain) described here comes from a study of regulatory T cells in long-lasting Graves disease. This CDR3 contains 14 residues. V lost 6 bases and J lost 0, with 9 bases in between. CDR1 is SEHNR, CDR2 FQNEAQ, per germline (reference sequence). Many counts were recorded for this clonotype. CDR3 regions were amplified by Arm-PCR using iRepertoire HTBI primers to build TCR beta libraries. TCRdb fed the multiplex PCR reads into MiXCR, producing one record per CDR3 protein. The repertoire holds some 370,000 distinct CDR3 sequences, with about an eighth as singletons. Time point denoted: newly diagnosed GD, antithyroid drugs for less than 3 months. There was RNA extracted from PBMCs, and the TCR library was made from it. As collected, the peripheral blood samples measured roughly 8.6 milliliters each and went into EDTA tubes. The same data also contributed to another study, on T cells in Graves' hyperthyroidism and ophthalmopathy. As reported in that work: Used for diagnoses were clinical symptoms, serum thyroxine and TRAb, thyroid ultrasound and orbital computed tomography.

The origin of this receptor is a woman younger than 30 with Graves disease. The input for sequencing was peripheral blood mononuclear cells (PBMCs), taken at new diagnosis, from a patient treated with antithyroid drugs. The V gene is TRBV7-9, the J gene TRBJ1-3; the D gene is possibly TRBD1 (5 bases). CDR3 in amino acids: CASRPTVSGNTIYF. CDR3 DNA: TGTGCCAGCAGACCGACAGTCTCTGGAAACACCATATATTTT. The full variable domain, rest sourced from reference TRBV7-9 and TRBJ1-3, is DTGVSQNPRHKITKRGQNVTFRCDPISEHNRLYWYRQTLGQGPEFLTYFQNEAQLEKSRLLSDRFSAERPKGSFSTLEIQRTEQGDSAMYLCASRPTVSGNTIYFGEGSWLTVV.